Included here is one T cell receptor beta chain sequence, with context. This sample was included in a study of blood T cell repertoires in COVID-19. For the study at large: PBMCs, B-cell-depleted T cells, or T cells provided the cDNA or gDNA that made up the material.

Germline CDR1 reads SGHRS; CDR2 reads YFSETQ. This CDR3 has 15 residues. V dropped 1 base and J dropped 0 bases, with 10 bases sitting between them. Authors' processing steps: Cell counts per sample came from amplifying reference gene primers. Assay used: immunoSEQ multiplex PCR; TCRdb lists only in-frame clones, some missing. Clonal size and the V and J genes are those of that table, whereas D and trimming came from the DNA. Here the sample spans more than 80,000 clones, 86% being singletons. Material: peripheral blood. The sequence derives from a man aged 50-59 years with active COVID-19. V usage is TRBV5-1 and J usage is TRBJ1-1; maybe TRBD1 (5 bases). CDR3: CASSLNWGLNTEAFF. The CDR3 coding sequence is TGCGCCAGCAGCTTGAATTGGGGCCTGAACACTGAAGCTTTCTTT.